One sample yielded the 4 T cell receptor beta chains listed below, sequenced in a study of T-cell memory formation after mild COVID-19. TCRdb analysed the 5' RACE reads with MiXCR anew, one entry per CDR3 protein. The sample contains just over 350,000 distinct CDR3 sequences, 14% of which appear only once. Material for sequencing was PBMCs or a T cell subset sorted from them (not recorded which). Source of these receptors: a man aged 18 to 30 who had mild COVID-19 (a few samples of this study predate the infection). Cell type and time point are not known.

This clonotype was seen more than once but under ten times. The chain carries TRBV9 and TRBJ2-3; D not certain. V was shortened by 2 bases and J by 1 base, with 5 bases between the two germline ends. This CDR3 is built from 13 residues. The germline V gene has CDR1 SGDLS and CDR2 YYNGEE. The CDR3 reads CASSVDGTDTQYF. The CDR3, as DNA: TGTGCCAGCAGCGTTGACGGCACAGATACGCAGTATTTT.

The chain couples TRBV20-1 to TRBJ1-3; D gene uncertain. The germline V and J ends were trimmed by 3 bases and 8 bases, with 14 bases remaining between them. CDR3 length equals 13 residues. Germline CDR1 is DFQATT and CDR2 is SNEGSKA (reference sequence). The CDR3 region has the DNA TGCAGTGCTAGGCCGGGATCGGTTCACACCATATATTTT. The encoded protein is CSARPGSVHTIYF.

The CDR3 DNA sequence: TGTGCCAGCAGCTTAGTAATCGACCACAATGAGCAGTTCTTC. Translated, it gives CASSLVIDHNEQFF. The rearrangement uses TRBV11-2 and TRBJ2-1, with D hard to call. Trimming took 1 base from V and 5 from J, leaving 9 bases between them. The CDR3 covers 14 residues. Germline CDR1 reads SGHAT; CDR2 reads FQNNGV.

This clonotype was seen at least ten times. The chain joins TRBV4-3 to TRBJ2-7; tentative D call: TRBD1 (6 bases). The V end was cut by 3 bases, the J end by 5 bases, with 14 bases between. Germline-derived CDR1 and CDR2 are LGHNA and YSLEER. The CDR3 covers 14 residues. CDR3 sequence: CASSQEQGSDEQYF. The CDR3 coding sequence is TGCGCCAGCAGCCAGGAACAGGGTTCCGACGAGCAGTACTTC.